This entry is about one TCR beta chain. The data were taken from a study of T-cell memory formation after mild COVID-19. MiXCR was run by TCRdb on the 5' RACE reads, yielding one entry per CDR3 protein. The repertoire holds a few hundred thousand distinct CDR3 sequences, with roughly 15% as singletons. The TCR was taken from a man younger than 35 who had mild COVID-19 (a few samples of this study predate the infection). Cell type and time point are not known. The sequenced sample was PBMCs or a T cell subset sorted from them (not recorded which).

CDR3 nucleotides: TGTGCCACCAGCAGAGGAGGGCAGGGCCTTACGCAGTATTTT. It specifies CATSRGGQGLTQYF. V is TRBV15 and J is TRBJ2-3; D is tentatively TRBD1 or TRBD2 (5 bases each). CDR3 length: 14 amino acids. V lost 1 base, J lost 8 bases, and 13 bases lay in between. The germline V gene has CDR1 LNHNV and CDR2 YYDKDF (reference sequence).